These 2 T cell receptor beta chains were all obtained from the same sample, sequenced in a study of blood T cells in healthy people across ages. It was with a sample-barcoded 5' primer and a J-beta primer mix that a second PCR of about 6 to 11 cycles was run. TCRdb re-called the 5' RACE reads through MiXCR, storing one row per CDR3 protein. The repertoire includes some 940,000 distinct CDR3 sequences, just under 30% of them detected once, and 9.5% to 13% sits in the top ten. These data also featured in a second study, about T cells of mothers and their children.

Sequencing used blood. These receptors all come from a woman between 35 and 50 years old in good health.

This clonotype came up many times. In DNA form, the CDR3 reads TGTGCCAGCAGCACCGGCAGGGAAGGCAACACTGAAGCTTTCTTT. Translation gives CASSTGREGNTEAFF. The V and J genes are TRBV7-6 and TRBJ1-1; D might be TRBD1 (5 bases). Germline CDR1 and CDR2: SGHVS and FNYEAQ. The CDR3 is made up of 15 amino acids. The ends were cut back, 5 bases at V and 2 bases at J, with 15 bases in the middle.

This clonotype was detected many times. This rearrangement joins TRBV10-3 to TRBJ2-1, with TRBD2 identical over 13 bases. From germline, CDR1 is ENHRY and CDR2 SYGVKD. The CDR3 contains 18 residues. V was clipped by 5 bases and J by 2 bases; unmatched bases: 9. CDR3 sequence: CAISLNTGTSGTYNEQFF. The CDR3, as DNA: TGTGCCATCAGTTTGAACACCGGGACTAGCGGGACCTACAATGAGCAGTTCTTC.